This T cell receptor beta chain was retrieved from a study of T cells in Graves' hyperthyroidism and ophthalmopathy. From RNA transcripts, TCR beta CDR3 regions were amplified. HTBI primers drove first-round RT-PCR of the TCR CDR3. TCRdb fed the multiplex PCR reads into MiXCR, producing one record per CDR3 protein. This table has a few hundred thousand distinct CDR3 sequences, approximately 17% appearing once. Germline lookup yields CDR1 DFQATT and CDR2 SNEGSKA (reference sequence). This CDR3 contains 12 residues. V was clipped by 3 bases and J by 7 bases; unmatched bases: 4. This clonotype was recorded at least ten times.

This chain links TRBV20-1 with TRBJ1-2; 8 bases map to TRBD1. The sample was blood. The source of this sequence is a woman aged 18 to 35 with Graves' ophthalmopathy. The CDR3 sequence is CSARDRVGGYTF. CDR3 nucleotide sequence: TGCAGTGCTAGGGACAGGGTAGGTGGCTACACCTTC.